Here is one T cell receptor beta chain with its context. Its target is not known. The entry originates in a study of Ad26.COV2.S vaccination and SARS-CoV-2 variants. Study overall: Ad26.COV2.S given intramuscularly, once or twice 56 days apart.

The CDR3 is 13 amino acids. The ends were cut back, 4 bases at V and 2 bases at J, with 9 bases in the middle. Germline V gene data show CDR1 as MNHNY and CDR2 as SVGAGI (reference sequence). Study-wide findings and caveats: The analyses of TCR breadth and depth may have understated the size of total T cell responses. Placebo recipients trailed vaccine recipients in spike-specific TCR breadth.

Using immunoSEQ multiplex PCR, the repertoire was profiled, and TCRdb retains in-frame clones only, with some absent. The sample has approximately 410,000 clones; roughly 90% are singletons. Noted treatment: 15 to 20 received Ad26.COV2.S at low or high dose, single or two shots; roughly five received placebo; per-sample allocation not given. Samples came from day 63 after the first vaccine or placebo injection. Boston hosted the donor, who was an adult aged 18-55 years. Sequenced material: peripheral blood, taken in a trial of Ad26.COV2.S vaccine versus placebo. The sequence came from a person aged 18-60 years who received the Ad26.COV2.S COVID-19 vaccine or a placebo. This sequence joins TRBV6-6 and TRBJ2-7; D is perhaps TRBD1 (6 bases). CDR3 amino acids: CASSSGQTYEQYF. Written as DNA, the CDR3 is TGTGCCAGCAGTTCCGGACAGACCTACGAGCAGTACTTC.